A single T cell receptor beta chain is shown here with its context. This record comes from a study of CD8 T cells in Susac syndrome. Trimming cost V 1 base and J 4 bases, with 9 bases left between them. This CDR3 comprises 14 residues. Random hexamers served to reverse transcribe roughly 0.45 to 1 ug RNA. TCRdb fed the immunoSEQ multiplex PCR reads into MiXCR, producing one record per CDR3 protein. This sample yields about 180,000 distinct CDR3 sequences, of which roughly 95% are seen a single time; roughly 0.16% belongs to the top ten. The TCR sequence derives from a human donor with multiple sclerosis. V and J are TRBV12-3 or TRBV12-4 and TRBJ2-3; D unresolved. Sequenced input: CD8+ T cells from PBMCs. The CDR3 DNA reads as TGTGCCAGCAGTTTAGTGGTAGGGTCAGATACGCAGTATTTT. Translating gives CASSLVVGSDTQYF.